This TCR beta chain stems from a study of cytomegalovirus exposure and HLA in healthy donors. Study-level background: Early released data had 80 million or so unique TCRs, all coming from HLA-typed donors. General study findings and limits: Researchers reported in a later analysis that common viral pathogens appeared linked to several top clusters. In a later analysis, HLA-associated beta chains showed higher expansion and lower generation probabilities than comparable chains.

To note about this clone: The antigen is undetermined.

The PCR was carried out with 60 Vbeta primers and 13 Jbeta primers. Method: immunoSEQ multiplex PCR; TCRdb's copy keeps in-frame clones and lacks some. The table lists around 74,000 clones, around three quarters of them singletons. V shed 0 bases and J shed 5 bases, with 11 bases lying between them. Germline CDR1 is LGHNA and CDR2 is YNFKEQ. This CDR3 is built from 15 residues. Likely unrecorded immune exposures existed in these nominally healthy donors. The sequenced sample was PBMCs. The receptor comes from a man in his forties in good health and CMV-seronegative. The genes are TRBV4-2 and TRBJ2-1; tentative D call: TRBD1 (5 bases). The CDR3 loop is CASSQDRGRHNEQFF. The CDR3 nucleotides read TGTGCCAGCAGCCAAGATAGGGGCAGACACAATGAGCAGTTCTTC.